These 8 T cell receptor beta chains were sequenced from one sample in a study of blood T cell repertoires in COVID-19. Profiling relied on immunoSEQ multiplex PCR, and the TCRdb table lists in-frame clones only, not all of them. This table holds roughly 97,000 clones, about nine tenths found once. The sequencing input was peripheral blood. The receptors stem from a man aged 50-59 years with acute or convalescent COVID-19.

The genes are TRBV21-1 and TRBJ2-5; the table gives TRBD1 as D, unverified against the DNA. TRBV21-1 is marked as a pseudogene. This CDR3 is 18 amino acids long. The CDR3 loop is CASSKARQRRQPQETQYF. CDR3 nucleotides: TGTGCCAGCAGCAAAGCCCGACAACGTCGACAGCCCCAAGAGACCCAGTACTTC.

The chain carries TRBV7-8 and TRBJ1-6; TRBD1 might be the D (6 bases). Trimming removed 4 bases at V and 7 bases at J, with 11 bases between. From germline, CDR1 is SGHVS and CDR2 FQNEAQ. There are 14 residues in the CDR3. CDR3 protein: CASSSTGSNSPLHF. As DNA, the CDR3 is TGTGCCAGCAGCTCAACAGGGTCCAATTCACCCCTCCACTTT.

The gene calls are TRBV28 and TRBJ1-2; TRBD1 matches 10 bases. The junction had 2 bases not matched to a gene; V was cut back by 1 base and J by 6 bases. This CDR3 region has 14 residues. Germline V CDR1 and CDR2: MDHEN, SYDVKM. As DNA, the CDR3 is TGTGCCAGCAGTTTATTTGACAGGGGGCATGGCTACACCTTC. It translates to CASSLFDRGHGYTF.

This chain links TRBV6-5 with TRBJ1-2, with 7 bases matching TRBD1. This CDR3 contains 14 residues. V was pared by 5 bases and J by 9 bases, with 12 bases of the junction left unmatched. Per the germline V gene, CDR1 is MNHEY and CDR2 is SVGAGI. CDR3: CASSPTGETLSYTF. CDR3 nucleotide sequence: TGTGCCAGCAGTCCAACAGGGGAAACGTTGAGCTACACCTTC.

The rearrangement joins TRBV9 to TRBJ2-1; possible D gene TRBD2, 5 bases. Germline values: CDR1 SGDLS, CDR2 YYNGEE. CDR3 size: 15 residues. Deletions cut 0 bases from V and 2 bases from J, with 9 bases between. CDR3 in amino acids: CASSVAGLTYNEQFF. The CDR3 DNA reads TGTGCCAGCAGCGTAGCGGGGTTAACCTACAATGAGCAGTTCTTC.

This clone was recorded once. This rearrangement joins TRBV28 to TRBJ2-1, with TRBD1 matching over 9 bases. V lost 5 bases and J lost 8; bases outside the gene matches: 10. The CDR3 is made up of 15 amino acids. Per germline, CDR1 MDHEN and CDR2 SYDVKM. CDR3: CASSAPTGGFHEQFF. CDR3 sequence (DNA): TGTGCCAGCAGTGCCCCGACAGGGGGTTTTCATGAGCAGTTCTTC.

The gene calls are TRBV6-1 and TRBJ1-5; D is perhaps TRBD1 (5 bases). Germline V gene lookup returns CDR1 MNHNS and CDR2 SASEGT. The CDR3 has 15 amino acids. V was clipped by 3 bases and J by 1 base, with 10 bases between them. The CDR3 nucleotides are TGTGCCAGCAGTGAGGCAGGGCCAAGCAATCAGCCCCAGCATTTT. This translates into CASSEAGPSNQPQHF.

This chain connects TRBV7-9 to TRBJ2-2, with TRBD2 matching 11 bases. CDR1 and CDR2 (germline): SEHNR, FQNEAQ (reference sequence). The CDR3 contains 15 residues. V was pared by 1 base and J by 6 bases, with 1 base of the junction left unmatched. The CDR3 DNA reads TGTGCCAGCAGCTTAGTAGCGGGAGGGGCCGGGGAGCTGTTTTTT. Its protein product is CASSLVAGGAGELFF.